Detailed here is one TCR beta chain. This sample was included in a study of shared clonotypes between healthy human individuals. Assay used: immunoSEQ multiplex PCR; TCRdb lists only in-frame clones, some missing. Among roughly 660,000 clones listed, about 92% were seen once. Each CD8 memory set brought CD45RO+ cells together with CCR7-negative CD45RA+ TemRA cells. V was clipped by 8 bases and J by 4 bases; unmatched bases: 10. The CDR3 covers 14 residues. The germline V gene has CDR1 LGHNT and CDR2 FRNRAP. Sequenced input: memory CD8+ T cells from PBMCs. Documented subset: CD45RO+ cells pooled with CCR7-negative TemRA cells. The TCR was taken from a man younger than 30 in good health. Some clones in this sample may be carry-over from other donors' samples. The rearrangement uses TRBV12-5 and TRBJ2-5; 7 bases align to TRBD2. The CDR3 DNA reads TGTGCTAGTACACCGACGGGAGGTCCAGAGACCCAGTACTTC. Amino acids: CASTPTGGPETQYF.